The sequence of this TCR beta chain was determined in a study of blood T cell repertoires in COVID-19. The overall study: The United States, Italy and Spain supplied acute and convalescent COVID-19 samples. T cells, B-cell-depleted T cells, or PBMCs provided the cDNA or gDNA that served as material.

In the authors' workflow: For nucleated cells, counts were estimated from reference gene primer amplification. The repertoire was sequenced with immunoSEQ multiplex PCR; TCRdb's copy has only in-frame clones and lacks some. That table gives V, J and clone size, and the DNA gave D and trimming. The profile covers roughly 40,000 clones, with 70% to 90% appearing a single time and less than 2.5% taken by the ten largest. With 3 bases clipped from V and 6 bases from J, the junction kept 11 bases outside the gene matches. The V gene's germline CDR1 is LNHDA and CDR2 SQIVND (reference sequence). This CDR3 is 16 amino acids long.

V and J are TRBV19 and TRBJ1-2, with 9 bases that match TRBD1. This receptor was obtained from a human donor in a cohort sampled during active COVID-19. The sequenced material came from peripheral blood. The CDR3 region is CASSMVRDRARHGYTF. CDR3 DNA: TGTGCCAGTAGTATGGTTCGGGACAGGGCTCGTCATGGCTACACCTTC.